The clone carrying this T cell receptor (beta chain) was observed a handful of times. Its cognate antigen is unknown. Cultured CD4+ T cells had their DNA profiled by the Oncomine TCR Beta short-read assay. TCRdb reprocessed the PCR reads with MiXCR, giving one entry per CDR3 protein. Among 28,000 or so distinct CDR3 sequences, about 40% were seen once, and the ten largest hold approximately 10%. The sample comes from a study of vaccination and CD4 T cells after COVID-19. Study context: Investigators stimulated cells with overlapping spike peptides drawn from SARS-CoV-2, HCoV-NL63, HCoV-OC43 and HCoV-229E. Study-wide results and limits: 304 of 307 vaccine-specific clones from convalescent patients were spike mono-reactive.

CDR1 is ENHRY and CDR2 is SYGVKD in the germline V gene. This CDR3 is 13 amino acids long. The ends were cut back, 3 bases at V and 2 bases at J, with 7 bases in the middle. Sample treatment: approximately 9-day PBMC culture with coronavirus spike peptide pools or control peptides (ViraFEST assay). The rearrangement uses TRBV10-3 and TRBJ1-2; D not resolved. Sample: CD4+ T cells from blood, cultured in vitro. The clonotype was recovered from a human donor who had recovered from COVID-19. The CDR3 loop is CAISEDGNYGYTF. The CDR3, as DNA: TGTGCCATCAGTGAAGACGGAAACTATGGCTACACCTTC.